This passage covers 18 T cell receptor beta chains from one sample sequenced in a study of CD8 T cells in Susac syndrome. Roughly 0.45 to 1 ug RNA was reverse transcribed with random hexamers. TCRdb recomputed calls from the immunoSEQ multiplex PCR reads with MiXCR, one row per CDR3 protein. The sample has 27,000 or so distinct CDR3 sequences; roughly 92% are singletons. Sequenced material: CD8+ T cells from PBMCs. Receptor source: a human donor in good health.

This clonotype was detected only once. The chain couples TRBV5-1 to TRBJ2-7, with a possible D match to TRBD2 (7 bases). The germline V gene has CDR1 SGHRS and CDR2 YFSETQ. V lost 6 bases to trimming and J lost 0 bases, with 19 bases between them. CDR3 length: 16 residues. CDR3 in DNA: TGCGCCAGCAACCCCTTTGGCGGGGGCACCTCCTACGAGCAGTACTTC. This encodes CASNPFGGGTSYEQYF.

This clonotype was found once. The chain joins TRBV24-1 to TRBJ2-1, with D unclear. CDR3 length: 11 amino acids. Germline V gene data show CDR1 as KGHDR and CDR2 as SFDVKD. Trimming stripped 10 bases from V and 7 bases from J, with 10 bases between. The CDR3 loop reads CATSQGNEQFF. DNA for the CDR3: TGTGCCACTTCACAAGGGAATGAGCAGTTCTTC.

This chain uses TRBV7-2 with TRBJ2-4; possible D gene TRBD1, 5 bases. The CDR3 length is 12 residues. Germline assignment: CDR1 SGHTA and CDR2 FQGNSA. V was cut by 5 bases and J by 15 bases, with 17 bases left in between. The CDR3 coding sequence is TGTGCCAGCAGCACGCAAGCAGGGCCCGGGTACTTC. It translates to CASSTQAGPGYF.

The table lists this clonotype with a count of one. The chain carries TRBV7-2 and TRBJ2-3; D is ambiguous. The CDR3 extends over 16 amino acids. Deletions cut 1 base from V and 1 base from J, with 12 bases between. Germline V gives CDR1 SGHTA, CDR2 FQGNSA. The CDR3 nucleotides read TGTGCCAGCAGCTTAGAGACATCGTACCGCACAGATACGCAGTATTTT. Its protein product is CASSLETSYRTDTQYF.

The chain joins TRBV7-9 to TRBJ2-3, with TRBD1 matching 7 bases. The CDR3 is 13 amino acids. V shed 5 bases and J 14 bases; nucleotides not matched to a gene: 13. The germline V gene has CDR1 SEHNR and CDR2 FQNEAQ (reference sequence). The CDR3 nucleotides read TGTGCCAGCAGCGCCTCCACAGGGGCCCGCGCGTATTTT. Its translation is CASSASTGARAYF.

A word on this clonotype: Compared with germline, one end of the junction differs, possibly owing to a read error. V gene TRBV5-6 combines with J gene TRBJ2-3, with D perhaps matching TRBD1 or TRBD2 (6 bases each). This CDR3 has 16 amino acids. Germline lookup yields CDR1 SGHDT and CDR2 YYEEEE. CDR3: CASSLGASGGGDTQYF. CDR3 coding DNA: TGTGCCAGCAGTTTGGGGGCCAGCGGTGGGGGGGATACGCAGTATTTT.

The gene calls are TRBV13 and TRBJ1-1; 8 bases agree with TRBD1. V lost 5 bases and J lost 3; bases outside the gene matches: 8. Germline CDR1 PRHDT, CDR2 FYEKMQ (reference sequence). The CDR3 is made up of 15 amino acids. CDR3 DNA: TGTGCCAGCAGCCCAGACAGGGGTTGGGACACTGAAGCTTTCTTT. This gives the protein CASSPDRGWDTEAFF.

This chain joins TRBV7-6 and TRBJ2-7; maybe TRBD1 (6 bases). V shed 5 bases and J shed 2 bases, with 19 bases lying between them. The CDR3 has 16 residues. The germline V gene encodes CDR1 SGHVS and CDR2 FNYEAQ. CDR3 in DNA: TGTGCCAGCAGCGACCGACAGGACCTCCTCCCCTACGAGCAGTACTTC. This codes for CASSDRQDLLPYEQYF.

This clonotype is a singleton in its sample. The V call is TRBV6-2 or TRBV6-3, the J call TRBJ2-7, with a tentative D call TRBD1 (6 bases). V lost 6 bases and J 0 bases, leaving 9 bases between the germline ends. Germline V gene sequence: CDR1 MNHEY, CDR2 SVGEGT. CDR3 length equals 13 residues. CDR3 DNA sequence: TGTGCCAGCAGCCGGACAGTCTCCTACGAGCAGTACTTC. Translated: CASSRTVSYEQYF.

This rearrangement joins TRBV12-5 to TRBJ1-1; 9 bases are shared with TRBD1. This CDR3 comprises 14 residues. J lost 8 bases, V lost 7 bases, and 11 bases had no gene match. CDR1 is LGHNT and CDR2 is FRNRAP in the germline V gene. The CDR3 region is CASASTGGVWEAFF. For the CDR3, the DNA is TGTGCTAGTGCCTCGACAGGGGGTGTCTGGGAAGCTTTCTTT.

CDR3 in amino acids: CASSRWTSEQFF. The CDR3 nucleotides are TGTGCCAGCAGCCGCTGGACTTCCGAGCAGTTCTTC. The gene calls are TRBV11-2 and TRBJ2-1; D is possibly TRBD2 (5 bases). Germline CDR1 SGHAT, CDR2 FQNNGV. With 5 bases removed from V and 10 bases from J, the gap between germline ends came to 12 bases. CDR3 size: 12 residues.

The chain recombines TRBV4-1 with TRBJ1-6; possible D gene TRBD1, 6 bases. Trimming cost V 2 bases and J 9 bases, with 14 bases left between them. The length of the CDR3 is 15 residues. CDR1 and CDR2 from the germline V gene are MGHRA and YSYEKL. DNA for the CDR3: TGCGCCAGCAGCCAAAGGGGGAGGAGTGGTTCACCCCTCCACTTT. It specifies CASSQRGRSGSPLHF.

The chain links TRBV27 to TRBJ1-5; D may be TRBD1 (6 bases). The V end was cut by 4 bases, the J end by 9 bases, with 16 bases between. This CDR3 has 14 amino acids. Germline V CDR1 and CDR2: MNHEY, SMNVEV (reference sequence). CDR3 nucleotides: TGTGCCAGCAGTTCAAGGGGGGGGAGATGGCCCCAGCATTTT. Translated, it gives CASSSRGGRWPQHF.

The V gene is TRBV13, the J gene TRBJ2-7; D gene unclear. Between the trimmed V and J ends, which lost 1 base and 4 bases, there was a span of 5 bases. Germline loops: CDR1 PRHDT, CDR2 FYEKMQ (reference sequence). The CDR3 runs to 12 residues. The chain's CDR3 is CASSLVPYEQYF. The DNA for the CDR3 is TGTGCCAGCAGCTTAGTCCCTTACGAGCAGTACTTC.

This clonotype was counted only a few times. The chain links TRBV6-1 to TRBJ1-2; no clear D gene. Trimming took 3 bases from V and 2 from J, leaving 10 bases between them. The CDR3 sequence is 14 residues long. CDR1 and CDR2 from the germline V gene are MNHNS and SASEGT. CDR3 loop: CASSDRMENYGYTF. CDR3 nucleotide sequence: TGTGCCAGCAGTGATCGCATGGAGAACTATGGCTACACCTTC.

V and J are TRBV3-1 and TRBJ2-3; 11 bases fit TRBD1. Germline assignment: CDR1 LGHDT and CDR2 YNNKEL (reference sequence). J gave up 10 bases and V 6 bases, and 15 bases lay outside the gene matches. CDR3 length: 16 residues. CDR3 bases: TGTGCCAGCAGAAATTCCGGGACAGGGGGGATTGTAGCGCAGTATTTT. Translation gives CASRNSGTGGIVAQYF.

The chain is built from TRBV12-3 or TRBV12-4 and TRBJ1-1; D may be TRBD1 (6 bases). The length of the CDR3 is 15 residues. Trimming took 7 bases from V and 0 from J, leaving 15 bases between them. This chain's CDR3 is CASTRPGTLNTEAFF. The CDR3 coding sequence is TGTGCCAGCACCCGACCCGGGACACTGAACACTGAAGCTTTCTTT.

This chain joins TRBV20-1 and TRBJ1-1; no reliable D call. Germline lookup yields CDR1 DFQATT and CDR2 SNEGSKA (reference sequence). V shed 0 bases and J shed 2 bases, with 13 bases lying between them. The CDR3 covers 15 residues. In DNA, the CDR3 is TGCAGTGCTAGAGAAGTGGCAGTACTAAACACTGAAGCTTTCTTT. This sequence encodes CSAREVAVLNTEAFF.